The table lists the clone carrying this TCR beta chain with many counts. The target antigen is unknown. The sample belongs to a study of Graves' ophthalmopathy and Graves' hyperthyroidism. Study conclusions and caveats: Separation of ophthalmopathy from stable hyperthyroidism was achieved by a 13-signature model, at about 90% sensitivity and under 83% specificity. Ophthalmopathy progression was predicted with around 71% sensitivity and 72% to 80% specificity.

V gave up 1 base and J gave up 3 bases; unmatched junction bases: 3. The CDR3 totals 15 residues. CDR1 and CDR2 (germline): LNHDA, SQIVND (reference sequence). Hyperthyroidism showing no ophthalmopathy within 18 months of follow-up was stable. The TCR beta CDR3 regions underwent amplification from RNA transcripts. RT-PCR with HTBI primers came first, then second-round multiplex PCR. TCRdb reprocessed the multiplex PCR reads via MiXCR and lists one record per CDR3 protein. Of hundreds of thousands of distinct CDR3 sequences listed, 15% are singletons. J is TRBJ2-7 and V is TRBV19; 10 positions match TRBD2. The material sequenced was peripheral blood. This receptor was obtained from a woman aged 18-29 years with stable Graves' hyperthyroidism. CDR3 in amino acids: CASSIAAGGHYEQYF. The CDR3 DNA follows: TGTGCCAGTAGTATAGCAGCGGGGGGGCACTACGAGCAGTACTTC.